In this sample, the clone carrying this T cell receptor (beta chain) turned up many times. The antigen remains unidentified. Germline lookup yields CDR1 MGHDK and CDR2 SYGVNS. Trimming removed 6 bases at V and 6 bases at J, with 12 bases between. The CDR3 sequence is 12 residues long. This entry belongs to a study of T-cell memory formation after mild COVID-19. General study results and limits: Clones that shrank (day 15 to 85) were balanced CD4/CD8, whereas later expanders leaned CD4+. Contracting CD4+ clones lay largely in CM and EM, with CD8+ ones residing in EMRA.

TCRdb re-called the 5' RACE reads through MiXCR, storing one row per CDR3 protein. Among tens of thousands of distinct CDR3 sequences listed, roughly 20% were seen once. The sample comprised PBMCs or a T cell subset sorted from them (not recorded which). This rearrangement joins TRBV25-1 to TRBJ2-7; maybe TRBD1 (6 bases). This sequence was found in an adult who had mild COVID-19 (a few samples of this study predate the infection). Cell type and time point are not known. CDR3 DNA: TGTGCCAGCAGACAGGGTTTTCGCGAGCAGTACTTC. Protein product: CASRQGFREQYF.